This entry lists 14 T cell receptor beta chains sequenced from one sample in a study of blood T cell repertoires in COVID-19. Only in-frame clones appear in the TCRdb table, and some are missing; sequencing was by immunoSEQ multiplex PCR. The sample has approximately 200,000 clones; 85% to 90% are singletons. Sequencing was done on a sample of peripheral blood. These receptors came from a woman in her twenties or thirties with active or convalescent COVID-19.

This sequence joins TRBV6-1 and TRBJ1-6; D is undetermined. The CDR3 length is 17 residues. V lost 4 bases and J lost 0, with 13 bases in between. From germline, CDR1 is MNHNS and CDR2 SASEGT. This chain's CDR3 is CASSGAYPSSYNSPLHF. The CDR3 DNA is TGTGCCAGCAGTGGGGCGTATCCAAGCTCCTATAATTCACCCCTCCACTTT.

The chain recombines TRBV7-8 with TRBJ1-5; D is undetermined. Looked up from germline, CDR1 is SGHVS and CDR2 is FQNEAQ. The CDR3 sequence is 14 residues long. V was pared by 5 bases and J by 3 bases, with 11 bases between. The CDR3 DNA follows: TGTGCCAGCAGCCCCTCGAGATTCAATCAGCCCCAGCATTTT. Protein product: CASSPSRFNQPQHF.

The gene calls are TRBV5-1 and TRBJ1-2, with 9 bases aligning to TRBD1. The J segment lost 7 bases and the V segment lost 3 bases, leaving 7 bases of the junction unmatched. Germline CDR1 is SGHRS and CDR2 is YFSETQ. This CDR3 has 14 amino acids. CDR3 nucleotide sequence: TGCGCCAGCAGCTCGGACAGGGGACAGGTTGGCTACACCTTC. As protein: CASSSDRGQVGYTF.

The chain joins TRBV4-2 to TRBJ2-2, with 9 bases that match TRBD1. Germline V gene lookup returns CDR1 LGHNA and CDR2 YNFKEQ. There are 16 residues in the CDR3. V trimming: 2 bases; J trimming: 5 bases; junction bases outside the gene matches: 6. The CDR3 region has the DNA TGTGCCAGCAGCCAACCCAGGACAGGGGATACCGGGGAGCTGTTTTTT. Its protein is CASSQPRTGDTGELFF.

The chain joins TRBV7-2 to TRBJ1-4, with D maybe TRBD1 (5 bases). Germline V gene sequence: CDR1 SGHTA, CDR2 FQGNSA. There are 18 residues in the CDR3. The V end lost 5 bases, the J end lost 2 bases, and 21 bases lay between the germline ends. The CDR3 nucleotides read TGTGCCAGCAGCAACCCCCGGGGGAGGCACTGGACTAATGAAAAACTGTTTTTT. It encodes CASSNPRGRHWTNEKLFF. Full variable domain (remainder filled in from reference TRBV7-2 and TRBJ1-4): GAGVSQSPSNKVTEKGKDVELRCDPISGHTALYWYRQSLGQGLEFLIYFQGNSAPDKSGLPSDRFSAERTGGSVSTLTIQRTQQEDSAVYLCASSNPRGRHWTNEKLFFGSGTQLSVL.

The chain uses TRBV2 and TRBJ2-4, with a weak D call TRBD2 (6 bases). V shed 0 bases and J shed 7 bases, with 13 bases lying between them. The CDR3 contains 15 residues. The germline V gene has CDR1 SNHLY and CDR2 FYNNEI. CDR3 bases: TGTGCCAGCAGTGAAGCCCAGGGTCGGGGGAACATTCAGTACTTC. Protein: CASSEAQGRGNIQYF.

The gene calls are TRBV19 and TRBJ2-6; D is uncertain. Trimming took off 0 bases at V and 0 bases at J, with 9 bases between the two ends. Germline V gives CDR1 LNHDA, CDR2 SQIVND (reference sequence). The CDR3 is 17 amino acids. This chain's CDR3 is CASSIDRALSGANVLTF. CDR3 sequence (DNA): TGTGCCAGTAGTATAGACCGAGCCCTCTCTGGGGCCAACGTCCTGACTTTC.

This chain links TRBV5-4 with TRBJ2-3; 11 bases line up with TRBD1. The junction had 7 bases not matched to a gene; V was cut back by 4 bases and J by 6 bases. CDR1 is SGHNT and CDR2 is YYREEE in the germline V gene (reference sequence). The CDR3 spans 15 residues. The CDR3 region is CASSVGQGAWDTQYF. In nucleotides, the CDR3 is TGTGCCAGCAGCGTCGGACAGGGGGCATGGGATACGCAGTATTTT.

The chain is built from TRBV3-1 (or the pseudogene TRBV3-2) and TRBJ2-1; TRBD2 matches at 15 bases. V gave up 0 bases and J gave up 3 bases; unmatched junction bases: 6. Germline values: CDR1 LGHDT, CDR2 YNNKEL (reference sequence). The CDR3 consists of 19 residues. The CDR3 DNA follows: TGTGCCAGCAGCCAAGATCCCGGACTAGCGGGAGGGCTCTACAATGAGCAGTTCTTC. This codes for CASSQDPGLAGGLYNEQFF.

The chain employs TRBV7-9 and TRBJ1-2, with TRBD1 matching 8 bases. The CDR3 has 16 residues. The V segment lost 5 bases and the J segment 3 bases; nucleotides outside the gene matches: 11. The germline gives CDR1 SEHNR, CDR2 FQNEAQ (reference sequence). This CDR3 is CASSRTRQGADYGYTF. CDR3 nucleotide sequence: TGTGCCAGCAGCCGTACGCGTCAGGGGGCTGACTATGGCTACACCTTC.

V and J are TRBV18 and TRBJ1-3; 7 bases line up with TRBD1. CDR1 is KGHSH, CDR2 LQKENI, per germline. This CDR3 has 15 amino acids. V lost 3 bases and J lost 0; bases outside the gene matches: 2. The CDR3 reads CASSPRTGSGNTIYF. CDR3 DNA sequence: TGTGCCAGCTCACCCAGGACAGGCTCTGGAAACACCATATATTTT.

J is TRBJ1-1 and V is TRBV11-2; possible D gene TRBD1, 6 bases. This CDR3 region has 19 residues. The V and J ends lost 7 bases and 0 bases respectively, with 27 bases between them. Germline lookup yields CDR1 SGHAT and CDR2 FQNNGV. The CDR3 reads CASTPLTGIMKGMNTEAFF. The CDR3 DNA follows: TGTGCCAGCACCCCCTTAACAGGGATCATGAAGGGGATGAACACTGAAGCTTTCTTT.

The chain employs TRBV25-1 and TRBJ1-3; 8 nucleotides line up with TRBD1. CDR3 size: 14 residues. CDR1 is MGHDK, CDR2 SYGVNS, per germline. Trimming removed 2 bases from V and 3 bases from J; junction bases left unmatched: 0. The CDR3 reads CASSEGQGGNTIYF. The CDR3 DNA follows: TGTGCCAGCAGTGAAGGACAGGGTGGAAACACCATATATTTT. Combining the CDR3 with reference TRBV25-1 and TRBJ1-3 gives the whole variable domain EADIYQTPRYLVIGTGKKITLECSQTMGHDKMYWYQQDPGMELHLIHYSYGVNSTEKGDLSSESTVSRIRTEHFPLTLESARPSHTSQYLCASSEGQGGNTIYFGEGSWLTVV.

This chain connects TRBV27 to TRBJ1-2, with D possibly TRBD1 on 5 matching bases. The V gene lost 0 bases and the J gene lost 8 bases, with 10 bases spanning the gap. Germline CDR1 MNHEY, CDR2 SMNVEV (reference sequence). The CDR3 spans 13 residues. Here the CDR3 DNA reads TGTGCCAGCAGTTTATCGGACGGGGGGGGCTACACCTTC. Its translation is CASSLSDGGGYTF.